These T cell receptor beta chains were read from a single sample in a study of T cells after yellow fever vaccination. TCRdb reprocessed the 5' RACE reads via MiXCR and lists one record per CDR3 protein. The data hold 20,000 to 25,000 distinct CDR3 sequences, with roughly 3.4% observed a single time. The sequences come from PBMCs, either bulk or a sorted T-cell subset (CD4+, CD8+, memory, or dextramer-sorted; not recorded which), collected approximately 47 days after the first yellow fever vaccination. The receptors were gathered from a man younger than 35 who received the YFV17D yellow fever vaccine. Both conserved end residues are part of each CDR3. Each record gives: D gene, clone size, V gene, J gene, CDR3 protein, CDR3 DNA. A D gene is named only where the DNA matches it firmly. Clone size is given as once, few or many counts, or a class when the clone is expanded.

d_gene: TRBD2; abundance: many; v_gene: TRBV9; j_gene: TRBJ2-3; CDR3aa: CASSLFGGTDTQYF; CDR3nt: TGTGCCAGCAGCCTCTTCGGGGGGACAGATACGCAGTATTTT
d_gene: .; abundance: many; v_gene: TRBV3-1; j_gene: TRBJ1-2; CDR3aa: CASSQAAIANYGYTF; CDR3nt: TGTGCCAGCAGCCAGGCAGCAATAGCTAACTATGGCTACACCTTC
d_gene: .; abundance: few; v_gene: TRBV4-2; j_gene: TRBJ1-4; CDR3aa: CASSQVDEKLFF; CDR3nt: TGTGCCAGCAGCCAAGTTGATGAAAAACTGTTTTTT
d_gene: .; abundance: many; v_gene: TRBV20-1; j_gene: TRBJ2-1; CDR3aa: CSASDWGAQGQFF; CDR3nt: TGCAGTGCTAGTGACTGGGGAGCTCAAGGGCAGTTCTTC
d_gene: .; abundance: many; v_gene: TRBV9; j_gene: TRBJ1-1; CDR3aa: CASSDRQGLQNTEAFF; CDR3nt: TGTGCCAGCAGCGACCGTCAGGGCCTTCAAAACACTGAAGCTTTCTTT
d_gene: TRBD2; abundance: many; v_gene: TRBV5-4; j_gene: TRBJ2-5; CDR3aa: CASSAGVQETQYF; CDR3nt: TGTGCCAGCAGCGCGGGGGTGCAAGAGACCCAGTACTTC
d_gene: .; abundance: many; v_gene: TRBV6-5; j_gene: TRBJ1-3; CDR3aa: CASSYHYGGGSGNTIYF; CDR3nt: TGTGCCAGCAGTTACCACTACGGGGGAGGCTCTGGAAACACCATATATTTT
d_gene: .; abundance: medium-sized; v_gene: TRBV10-3; j_gene: TRBJ2-3; CDR3aa: CATGTTDTQYF; CDR3nt: TGTGCCACAGGGACCACAGATACGCAGTATTTT
d_gene: .; abundance: many; v_gene: TRBV6-5; j_gene: TRBJ1-2; CDR3aa: CASSTGLYGYTF; CDR3nt: TGTGCCAGCTCTACAGGTCTTTATGGCTACACCTTC
d_gene: TRBD1; abundance: many; v_gene: TRBV5-1; j_gene: TRBJ2-6; CDR3aa: CASSPDRAGANVLTF; CDR3nt: TGCGCCAGCAGCCCGGACAGGGCTGGGGCCAACGTCCTGACTTTC
d_gene: TRBD1; abundance: many; v_gene: TRBV7-3; j_gene: TRBJ2-2; CDR3aa: CASSLTGGFGELFF; CDR3nt: TGTGCCAGCAGCTTAACAGGGGGCTTCGGGGAGCTGTTTTTT
d_gene: .; abundance: many; v_gene: TRBV5-6; j_gene: TRBJ1-6; CDR3aa: CASSLGLSPPLHF; CDR3nt: TGTGCCAGCAGCTTGGGGCTTTCGCCGCCCCTCCACTTT
d_gene: .; abundance: many; v_gene: TRBV5-1; j_gene: TRBJ2-5; CDR3aa: CASSFGTLETQYF; CDR3nt: TGCGCCAGCAGCTTCGGAACACTAGAGACCCAGTACTTC
d_gene: .; abundance: many; v_gene: TRBV4-1; j_gene: TRBJ1-5; CDR3aa: CASSERHVSNQPQHF; CDR3nt: TGCGCCAGCAGCGAGCGACACGTTAGCAATCAGCCCCAGCATTTT
d_gene: .; abundance: many; v_gene: TRBV7-2; j_gene: TRBJ2-3; CDR3aa: CASSLAGPTDTQYF; CDR3nt: TGTGCCAGCAGCTTAGCCGGTCCCACAGATACGCAGTATTTT